This T cell receptor beta chain was identified in a study of early T cells in non-severe SARS-CoV-2 infection. This clonotype was seen at least ten times. TCRdb reprocessed the 5' RACE reads via MiXCR and lists one record per CDR3 protein. The sample consists of 35,000 to 45,000 distinct CDR3 sequences, approximately 8% of them appearing once. The CDR3 runs 16 residues. This specimen consisted of whole blood, obtained at baseline. This receptor was obtained from an adult who was a healthcare worker with PCR-confirmed SARS-CoV-2 infection or an uninfected control (not recorded which). V is TRBV21-1 and J is TRBJ1-4; TRBD1, the D gene given by the table, was not confirmed from the DNA. TRBV21-1 is noted as a pseudogene. In DNA form, the CDR3 reads TGTGCCAGCAGCAAAGACCTTCAGACGCGGGGGGAAAAACTGTTTTTT. Protein product: CASSKDLQTRGEKLFF.